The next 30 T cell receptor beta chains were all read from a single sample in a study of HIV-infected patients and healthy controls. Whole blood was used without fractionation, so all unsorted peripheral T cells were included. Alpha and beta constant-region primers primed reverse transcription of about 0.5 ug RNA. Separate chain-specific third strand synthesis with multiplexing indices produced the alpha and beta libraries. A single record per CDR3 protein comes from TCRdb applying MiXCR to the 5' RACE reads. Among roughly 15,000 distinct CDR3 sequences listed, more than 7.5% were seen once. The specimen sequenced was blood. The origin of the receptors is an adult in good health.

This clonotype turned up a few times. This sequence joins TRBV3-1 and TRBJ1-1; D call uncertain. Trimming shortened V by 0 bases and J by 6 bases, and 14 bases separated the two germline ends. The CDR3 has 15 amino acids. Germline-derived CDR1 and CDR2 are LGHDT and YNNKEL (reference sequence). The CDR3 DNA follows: TGTGCCAGCAGCCAAGATCTATCCCGGAGCGCTGAAGCTTTCTTT. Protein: CASSQDLSRSAEAFF.

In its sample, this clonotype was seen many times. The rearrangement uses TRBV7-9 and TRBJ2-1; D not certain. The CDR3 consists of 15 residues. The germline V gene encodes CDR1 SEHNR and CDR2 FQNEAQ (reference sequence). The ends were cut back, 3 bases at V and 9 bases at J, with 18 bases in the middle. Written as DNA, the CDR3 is TGTGCCAGCAGCTTCGTGGCCCCGGATTCCGGTGAGCAGTTCTTC. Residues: CASSFVAPDSGEQFF.

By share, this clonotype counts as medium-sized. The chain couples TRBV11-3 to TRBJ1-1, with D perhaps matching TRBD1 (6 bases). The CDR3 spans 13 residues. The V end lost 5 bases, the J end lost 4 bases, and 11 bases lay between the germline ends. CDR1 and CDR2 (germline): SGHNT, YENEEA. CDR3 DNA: TGTGCCAGCAGCAAACAGGGTACCACTGAAGCTTTCTTT. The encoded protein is CASSKQGTTEAFF.

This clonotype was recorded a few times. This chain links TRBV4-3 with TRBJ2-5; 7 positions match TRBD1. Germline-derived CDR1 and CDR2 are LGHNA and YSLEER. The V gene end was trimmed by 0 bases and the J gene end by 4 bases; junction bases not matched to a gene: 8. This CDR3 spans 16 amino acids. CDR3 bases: TGCGCCAGCAGCCAAGAGACAGGGTTGCGCGGAGAGACCCAGTACTTC. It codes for CASSQETGLRGETQYF.

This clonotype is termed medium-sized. In nucleotides, the CDR3 is TGTGCCAATCTACCCCTCGAGGGAACTGAAGCTTTCTTT. Translated, it gives CANLPLEGTEAFF. This sequence joins TRBV6-1 and TRBJ1-1; no firm D call. V shed 10 bases and J shed 5 bases, with 17 bases lying between them. This CDR3 comprises 13 residues. CDR1 is MNHNS, CDR2 SASEGT, per germline.

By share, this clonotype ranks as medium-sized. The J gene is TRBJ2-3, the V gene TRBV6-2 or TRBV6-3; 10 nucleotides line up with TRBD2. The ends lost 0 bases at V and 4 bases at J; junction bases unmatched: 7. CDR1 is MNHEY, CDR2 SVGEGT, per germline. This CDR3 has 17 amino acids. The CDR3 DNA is TGTGCCAGCAGTTACTCGAAGGCTAGCGGGAGTTCAGATACGCAGTATTTT. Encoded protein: CASSYSKASGSSDTQYF.

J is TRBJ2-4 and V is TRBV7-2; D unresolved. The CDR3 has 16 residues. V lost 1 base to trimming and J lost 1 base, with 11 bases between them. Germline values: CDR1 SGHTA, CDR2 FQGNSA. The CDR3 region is CASSLEGRYAKNIQYF. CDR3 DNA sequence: TGTGCCAGCAGCTTAGAGGGTCGGTATGCCAAAAACATTCAGTACTTC.

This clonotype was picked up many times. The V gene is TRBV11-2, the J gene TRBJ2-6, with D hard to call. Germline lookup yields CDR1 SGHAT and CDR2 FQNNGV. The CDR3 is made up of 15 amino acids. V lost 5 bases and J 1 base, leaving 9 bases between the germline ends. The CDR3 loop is CASSPLWSGANVLTF. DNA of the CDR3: TGTGCCAGCAGCCCGTTGTGGTCTGGGGCCAACGTCCTGACTTTC. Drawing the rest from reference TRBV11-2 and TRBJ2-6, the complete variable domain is EAGVAQSPRYKIIEKRQSVAFWCNPISGHATLYWYQQILGQGPKLLIQFQNNGVVDDSQLPKDRFSAERLKGVDSTLKIQPAKLEDSAVYLCASSPLWSGANVLTFGAGSRLTVL.

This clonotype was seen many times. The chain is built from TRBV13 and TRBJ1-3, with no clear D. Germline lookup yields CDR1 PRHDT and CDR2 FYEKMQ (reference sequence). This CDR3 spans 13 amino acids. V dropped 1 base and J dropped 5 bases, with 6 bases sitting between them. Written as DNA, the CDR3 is TGTGCCAGCAGCTTAGAGGGCCGAAACACCATATATTTT. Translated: CASSLEGRNTIYF.

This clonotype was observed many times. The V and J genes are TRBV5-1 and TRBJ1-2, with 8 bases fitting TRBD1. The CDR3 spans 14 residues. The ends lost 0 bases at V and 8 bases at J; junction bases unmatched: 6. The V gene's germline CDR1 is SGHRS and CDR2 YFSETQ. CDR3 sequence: CASSLAGQGDGYTF. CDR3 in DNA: TGCGCCAGCAGCTTGGCCGGACAGGGCGACGGCTACACCTTC.

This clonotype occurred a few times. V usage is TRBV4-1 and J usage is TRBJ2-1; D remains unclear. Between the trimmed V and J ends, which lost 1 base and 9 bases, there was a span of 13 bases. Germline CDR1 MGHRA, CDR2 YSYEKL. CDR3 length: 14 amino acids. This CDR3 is CASSQVSEVPEQFF. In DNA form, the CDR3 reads TGCGCCAGCAGCCAAGTATCCGAGGTGCCTGAGCAGTTCTTC.

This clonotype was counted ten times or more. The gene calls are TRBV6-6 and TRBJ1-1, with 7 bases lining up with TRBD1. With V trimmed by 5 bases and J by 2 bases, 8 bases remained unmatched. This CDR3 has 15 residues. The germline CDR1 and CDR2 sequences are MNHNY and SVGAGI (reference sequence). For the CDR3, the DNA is TGTGCCAGCAGTACTACGAGGACAGGCAACACTGAAGCTTTCTTT. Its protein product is CASSTTRTGNTEAFF.

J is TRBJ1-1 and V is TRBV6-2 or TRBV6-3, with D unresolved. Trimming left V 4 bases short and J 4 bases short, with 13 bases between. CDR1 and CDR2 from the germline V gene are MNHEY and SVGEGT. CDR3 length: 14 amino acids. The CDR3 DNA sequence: TGTGCCAGCAGTTTCCAAGGTCGAGGCACTGAAGCTTTCTTT. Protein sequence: CASSFQGRGTEAFF.

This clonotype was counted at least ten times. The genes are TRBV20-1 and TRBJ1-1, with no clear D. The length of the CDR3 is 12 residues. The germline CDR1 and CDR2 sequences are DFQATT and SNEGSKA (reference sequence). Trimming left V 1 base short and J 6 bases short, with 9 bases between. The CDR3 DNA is TGCAGTGCTAGAGCGGAGGGAGCTGAAGCTTTCTTT. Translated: CSARAEGAEAFF.

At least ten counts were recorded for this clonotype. CDR3 sequence (DNA): TGCAGTGCTACTAGCGGGAGGGATCACGGGGAGCTGTTTTTT. Protein product: CSATSGRDHGELFF. The rearrangement joins TRBV20-1 to TRBJ2-2; 12 positions match TRBD2. J lost 7 bases, V lost 4 bases, and 4 bases had no gene match. CDR1 is DFQATT and CDR2 is SNEGSKA in the germline V gene (reference sequence). The CDR3 totals 14 residues.

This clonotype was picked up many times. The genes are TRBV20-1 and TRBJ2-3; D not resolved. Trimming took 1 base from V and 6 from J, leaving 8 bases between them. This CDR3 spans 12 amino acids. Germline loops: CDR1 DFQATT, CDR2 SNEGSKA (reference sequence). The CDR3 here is CSARVPSDTQYF. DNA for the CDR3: TGCAGTGCTAGAGTCCCTAGTGATACGCAGTATTTT.

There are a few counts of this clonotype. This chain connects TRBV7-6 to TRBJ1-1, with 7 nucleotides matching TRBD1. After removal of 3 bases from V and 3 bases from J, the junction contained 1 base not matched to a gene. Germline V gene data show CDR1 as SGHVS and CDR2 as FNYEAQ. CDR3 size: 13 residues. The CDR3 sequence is CASSFDRDTEAFF. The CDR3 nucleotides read TGTGCCAGCAGCTTCGACAGGGACACTGAAGCTTTCTTT.

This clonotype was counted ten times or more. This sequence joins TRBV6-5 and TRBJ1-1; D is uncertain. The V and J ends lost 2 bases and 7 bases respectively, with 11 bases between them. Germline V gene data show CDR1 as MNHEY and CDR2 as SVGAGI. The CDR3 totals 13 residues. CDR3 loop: CASSYGVRGEAFF. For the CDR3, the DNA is TGTGCCAGCAGTTACGGTGTTCGGGGTGAAGCTTTCTTT.

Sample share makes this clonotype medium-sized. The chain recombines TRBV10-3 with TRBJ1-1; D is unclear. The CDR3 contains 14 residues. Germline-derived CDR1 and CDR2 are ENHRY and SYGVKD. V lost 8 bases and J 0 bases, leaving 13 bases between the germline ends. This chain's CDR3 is CAIGGPQLNTEAFF. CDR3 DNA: TGTGCCATCGGTGGCCCACAGTTGAACACTGAAGCTTTCTTT.

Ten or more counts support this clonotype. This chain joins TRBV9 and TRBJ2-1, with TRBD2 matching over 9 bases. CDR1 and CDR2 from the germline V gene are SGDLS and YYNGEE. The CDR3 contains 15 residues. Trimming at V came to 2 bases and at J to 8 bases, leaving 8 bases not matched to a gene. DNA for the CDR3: TGTGCCAGCAGCGTCCGCGCTAGCGGGGTCTATGAGCAGTTCTTC. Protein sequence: CASSVRASGVYEQFF.

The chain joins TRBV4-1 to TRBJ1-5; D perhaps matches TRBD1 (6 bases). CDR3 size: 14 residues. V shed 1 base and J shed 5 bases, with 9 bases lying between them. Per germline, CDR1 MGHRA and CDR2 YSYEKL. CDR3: CASSQVPGDQPQHF. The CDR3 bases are TGCGCCAGCAGCCAAGTGCCAGGGGATCAGCCCCAGCATTTT.

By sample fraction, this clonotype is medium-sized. CDR3 residues: CSARGQSLNTEAFF. Written as DNA, the CDR3 is TGCAGTGCTAGAGGTCAAAGTTTGAACACTGAAGCTTTCTTT. The rearrangement joins TRBV20-1 to TRBJ1-1; D is undetermined. V was trimmed by 1 base and J by 0 bases, leaving 9 bases between them. The germline V gene encodes CDR1 DFQATT and CDR2 SNEGSKA (reference sequence). This CDR3 region has 14 residues.

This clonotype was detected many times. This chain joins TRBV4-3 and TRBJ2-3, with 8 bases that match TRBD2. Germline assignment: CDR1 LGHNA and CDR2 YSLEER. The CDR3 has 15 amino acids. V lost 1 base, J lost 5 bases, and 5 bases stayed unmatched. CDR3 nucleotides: TGCGCCAGCAGCCAAGCGGGACTAGTCGAAGATACGCAGTATTTT. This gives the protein CASSQAGLVEDTQYF.

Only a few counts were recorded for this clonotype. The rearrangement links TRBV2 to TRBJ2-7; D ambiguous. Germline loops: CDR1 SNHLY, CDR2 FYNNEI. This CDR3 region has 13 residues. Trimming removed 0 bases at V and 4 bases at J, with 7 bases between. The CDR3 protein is CASSEAGQYEQYV. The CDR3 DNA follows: TGTGCCAGCAGTGAAGCAGGCCAATACGAGCAGTACGTC.

CDR3 protein: CAISESAGGLGQPQHF. CDR3 nucleotide sequence: TGTGCCATCAGTGAGTCGGCGGGGGGATTGGGTCAGCCCCAGCATTTT. The J gene is TRBJ1-5, the V gene TRBV10-3; weak D call: TRBD1 (5 bases). Germline V CDR1 and CDR2: ENHRY, SYGVKD. Trimming shortened V by 0 bases and J by 6 bases, and 15 bases separated the two germline ends. CDR3 length: 16 residues.

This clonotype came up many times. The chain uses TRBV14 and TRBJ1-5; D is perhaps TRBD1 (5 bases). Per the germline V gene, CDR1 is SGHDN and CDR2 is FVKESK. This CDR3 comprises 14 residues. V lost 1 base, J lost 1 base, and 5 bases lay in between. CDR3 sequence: CASSQGGSNQPQHF. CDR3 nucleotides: TGTGCCAGCAGCCAAGGGGGGAGCAATCAGCCCCAGCATTTT.

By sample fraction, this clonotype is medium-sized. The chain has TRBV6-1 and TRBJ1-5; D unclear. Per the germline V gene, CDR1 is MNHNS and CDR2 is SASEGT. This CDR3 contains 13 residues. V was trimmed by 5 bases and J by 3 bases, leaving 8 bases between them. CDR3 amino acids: CASSLGDNQPQHF. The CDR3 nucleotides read TGTGCCAGCAGTCTGGGAGACAATCAGCCCCAGCATTTT.

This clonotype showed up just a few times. The CDR3 protein is CASSQVRMGSGANVLTF. In DNA, the CDR3 is TGCGCCAGCAGCCAAGTTAGAATGGGCTCTGGGGCCAACGTCCTGACTTTC. V usage is TRBV4-1 and J usage is TRBJ2-6; D is ambiguous. Trimming took 1 base from V and 0 from J, leaving 10 bases between them. Germline V gene sequence: CDR1 MGHRA, CDR2 YSYEKL. This CDR3 has 17 residues.

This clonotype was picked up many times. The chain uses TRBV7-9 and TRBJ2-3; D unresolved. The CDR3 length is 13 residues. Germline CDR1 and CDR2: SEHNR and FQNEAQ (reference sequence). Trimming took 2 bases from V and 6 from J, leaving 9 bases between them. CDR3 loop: CASSLFTVDTQYF. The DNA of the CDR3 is TGTGCCAGCAGCTTATTTACTGTTGATACGCAGTATTTT. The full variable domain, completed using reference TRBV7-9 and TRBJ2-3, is DTGVSQNPRHKITKRGQNVTFRCDPISEHNRLYWYRQTLGQGPEFLTYFQNEAQLEKSRLLSDRFSAERPKGSFSTLEIQRTEQGDSAMYLCASSLFTVDTQYFGPGTRLTVL.

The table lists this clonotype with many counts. The CDR3 is CSANAAGWTTFTDTQYF. The CDR3 DNA reads TGCAGTGCTAATGCCGCAGGGTGGACCACTTTCACAGATACGCAGTATTTT. V and J are TRBV20-1 and TRBJ2-3, with D tentatively TRBD1 (5 bases). Trimming took 4 bases from V and 2 from J, leaving 22 bases between them. The length of the CDR3 is 17 residues. Germline V gene data show CDR1 as DFQATT and CDR2 as SNEGSKA (reference sequence).